This passage covers 26 T cell receptor beta chains from one sample sequenced in a study of T cells in Graves' hyperthyroidism and ophthalmopathy. RNA transcripts served as the template for amplifying TCR beta CDR3 regions. Primed by the HTBI set, a first-round RT-PCR was run on the TCR CDR3. TCRdb reprocessed the multiplex PCR reads with MiXCR, giving one entry per CDR3 protein. The table records hundreds of thousands of distinct CDR3 sequences, 12% to 15% of them present only once. Sequences were obtained from blood. Every receptor here comes from a woman aged 18-29 years with Graves' hyperthyroidism.

The table lists this clonotype with many counts. The DNA for the CDR3 is TGTGCCAGCAGTTACTCAGCTAGCGGGAATTCCGGGGAGCTGTTTTTT. This gives the protein CASSYSASGNSGELFF. V usage is TRBV6-2 or TRBV6-3 and J usage is TRBJ2-2; 9 nucleotides align to TRBD2. This CDR3 has 16 amino acids. The germline V gene encodes CDR1 MNHEY and CDR2 SVGEGT. Trimming at V came to 0 bases and at J to 6 bases, leaving 5 bases not matched to a gene.

This clonotype occurred a few times. The chain uses TRBV18 and TRBJ2-1; D might be TRBD2 (5 bases). There are 16 residues in the CDR3. V was cut by 3 bases and J by 3 bases, with 15 bases left in between. From germline, CDR1 is KGHSH and CDR2 LQKENI. CDR3 sequence: CASSPLPGTIYNEQFF. CDR3 bases: TGTGCCAGCTCACCCCTTCCGGGAACGATCTACAATGAGCAGTTCTTC. Combining the CDR3 with reference TRBV18 and TRBJ2-1 gives the whole variable domain NAGVMQNPRHLVRRRGQEARLRCSPMKGHSHVYWYRQLPEEGLKFMVYLQKENIIDESGMPKERFSAEFPKEGPSILRIQQVVRGDSAAYFCASSPLPGTIYNEQFFGPGTRLTVL.

The chain recombines TRBV28 with TRBJ1-3; 9 bases match TRBD1. Germline V CDR1 and CDR2: MDHEN, SYDVKM. V lost 2 bases and J lost 0; bases outside the gene matches: 11. This CDR3 is 19 amino acids long. This CDR3 reads CASSLRLGTGTGSGNTIYF. Written as DNA, the CDR3 is TGTGCCAGCAGTTTAAGGTTAGGGACAGGGACGGGCTCTGGAAACACCATATATTTT.

The genes are TRBV6-5 and TRBJ2-3; 7 nucleotides line up with TRBD2. Trimming removed 0 bases from V and 1 base from J; junction bases left unmatched: 4. The CDR3 sequence is 16 residues long. Germline V CDR1 and CDR2: MNHEY, SVGAGI. CDR3: CASSYSIAGGTDTQYF. The DNA for the CDR3 is TGTGCCAGCAGTTACTCGATTGCGGGAGGCACAGATACGCAGTATTTT.

This clonotype was observed at least ten times. This chain connects TRBV2 to TRBJ2-3; D might be TRBD2 (5 bases). CDR3 size: 14 residues. The ends were cut back, 5 bases at V and 4 bases at J, with 13 bases in the middle. Germline CDR1 and CDR2: SNHLY and FYNNEI. In DNA form, the CDR3 reads TGTGCCAGCAGTCGCGGGCTAACTGCAGATACGCAGTATTTT. Amino acids: CASSRGLTADTQYF.

This clonotype was observed a handful of times. CDR3 nucleotides: TGTGCCAGCAGTTCCGTCCTACTAGCGGACGCGAACACCGGGGAGCTGTTTTTT. Its protein is CASSSVLLADANTGELFF. This chain joins TRBV12-3 or TRBV12-4 and TRBJ2-2, with TRBD2 matching over 8 bases. CDR3 length equals 18 residues. The ends lost 4 bases at V and 0 bases at J; junction bases unmatched: 10.

This CDR3 reads CASSQGLQAKNTGELFF. In DNA, the CDR3 is TGCGCCAGCAGCCAGGGGTTACAGGCCAAGAACACCGGGGAGCTGTTTTTT. The genes are TRBV4-1 and TRBJ2-2; D is possibly TRBD1 (5 bases). This CDR3 has 17 amino acids. V lost 3 bases, J lost 1 base, and 15 bases lay in between. CDR1 and CDR2 from the germline V gene are MGHRA and YSYEKL.

V gene TRBV12-5 combines with J gene TRBJ2-3; D call uncertain. Germline V CDR1 and CDR2: LGHNT, FRNRAP. The CDR3 has 15 amino acids. Trimming took off 1 base at V and 2 bases at J, with 10 bases between the two ends. As DNA, the CDR3 is TGTGCTAGTGGTTTGGGACGACTTGACACAGATACGCAGTATTTT. It yields the protein CASGLGRLDTDTQYF. The full variable domain, rest sourced from reference TRBV12-5 and TRBJ2-3, is DARVTQTPRHKVTEMGQEVTMRCQPILGHNTVFWYRQTMMQGLELLAYFRNRAPLDDSGMPKDRFSAEMPDATLATLKIQPSEPRDSAVYFCASGLGRLDTDTQYFGPGTRLTVL.

Ten or more counts support this clonotype. The rearrangement links TRBV11-2 to TRBJ2-5; D is ambiguous. The germline V gene encodes CDR1 SGHAT and CDR2 FQNNGV. Trimming took 6 bases from V and 5 from J, leaving 13 bases between them. This CDR3 spans 13 amino acids. The CDR3 DNA is TGTGCCAGCAGTTCTCCCCCATGGGAGACCCAGTACTTC. This encodes CASSSPPWETQYF.

At least ten counts were recorded for this clonotype. V and J are TRBV6-5 and TRBJ1-5, with 8 bases fitting TRBD1. The germline V gene encodes CDR1 MNHEY and CDR2 SVGAGI. This CDR3 has 18 amino acids. V was clipped by 0 bases and J by 0 bases; unmatched bases: 7. The CDR3 loop reads CASSYSLPGQGSNQPQHF. Here the CDR3 DNA reads TGTGCCAGCAGTTACTCCCTTCCCGGACAGGGTAGCAATCAGCCCCAGCATTTT.

This clonotype was seen only a few times. CDR3 DNA sequence: TGTGCCAGCAGTTTCTCCTCGGGACAGGTGGTGGGCGAGCAGTACTTC. Its translation: CASSFSSGQVVGEQYF. The V call is TRBV27, the J call TRBJ2-7; 8 bases align to TRBD1. V dropped 3 bases and J dropped 6; count of bases not matched to a gene: 13. The CDR3 contains 16 residues. The V gene's germline CDR1 is MNHEY and CDR2 SMNVEV (reference sequence).

The chain links TRBV20-1 to TRBJ2-7; D not resolved. Germline CDR1 DFQATT, CDR2 SNEGSKA (reference sequence). The CDR3 consists of 14 residues. The germline V and J ends were trimmed by 5 bases and 3 bases, with 17 bases remaining between them. The CDR3 reads CSALMGLRGYEQYF. The CDR3 DNA reads as TGCAGTGCTCTTATGGGTCTGAGAGGCTACGAGCAGTACTTC.

This clonotype was seen more than once but under ten times. The rearrangement joins TRBV7-3 to TRBJ2-1; a weak D match, TRBD2 (5 bases). The CDR3 covers 13 residues. V was cut by 2 bases and J by 9 bases, with 11 bases left in between. CDR1 and CDR2 (germline): SGHTA, FQGTGA. The CDR3 loop is CASSLLKAGEQFF. DNA for the CDR3: TGTGCCAGCAGCTTATTAAAGGCGGGTGAGCAGTTCTTC.

This clonotype was seen many times. The chain combines TRBV20-1 with TRBJ2-1; D remains ambiguous. Germline values: CDR1 DFQATT, CDR2 SNEGSKA (reference sequence). This CDR3 is built from 12 residues. The germline V and J ends were trimmed by 3 bases and 4 bases, with 7 bases remaining between them. CDR3 sequence: CSASPPYNEQFF. CDR3 bases: TGCAGTGCTAGTCCCCCTTACAATGAGCAGTTCTTC.

There are many counts of this clonotype. V and J are TRBV18 and TRBJ2-3; D unclear. CDR3 size: 16 residues. Germline CDR1 and CDR2: KGHSH and LQKENI. V gave up 4 bases and J gave up 2 bases, with 16 bases separating them. The CDR3 spells CASSLQETYNTDTQYF. The CDR3 coding sequence is TGTGCCAGCTCACTCCAGGAGACTTATAACACAGATACGCAGTATTTT.

This clonotype came up many times. The chain combines TRBV29-1 with TRBJ1-2, with TRBD1 as a possible D gene (6 bases). The CDR3 consists of 16 residues. The V end was cut by 4 bases, the J end by 2 bases, with 20 bases between. Germline loops: CDR1 SQVTM, CDR2 ANQGSEA. CDR3 nucleotides: TGCAGCGTTGGGGGGTGGGCAGACAGGCGGAACTATGGCTACACCTTC. Translating gives CSVGGWADRRNYGYTF.

This clonotype was found many times. This rearrangement joins TRBV28 to TRBJ1-1; TRBD1 matches 8 bases. The germline V gene has CDR1 MDHEN and CDR2 SYDVKM. With V trimmed by 6 bases and J by 4 bases, 4 bases remained unmatched. The CDR3 has 13 residues. Here the CDR3 reads CASRQTGGTEAFF. CDR3 DNA: TGTGCCAGCAGGCAAACAGGGGGCACTGAAGCTTTCTTT.

Many counts were recorded for this clonotype. V gene TRBV10-3 combines with J gene TRBJ2-7; D is possibly TRBD1 (6 bases). The CDR3 length is 16 residues. The germline V gene has CDR1 ENHRY and CDR2 SYGVKD. Deletions cut 0 bases from V and 0 bases from J, with 12 bases between. The CDR3 loop is CAISESKDRVSYEQYF. CDR3 nucleotide sequence: TGTGCCATCAGTGAGTCAAAGGACAGAGTCTCCTACGAGCAGTACTTC.

The chain is built from TRBV3-1 and TRBJ1-2, with a weak D call TRBD1 (5 bases). This CDR3 has 16 residues. The V gene lost 4 bases and the J gene lost 2 bases, with 17 bases spanning the gap. Germline CDR1 reads LGHDT; CDR2 reads YNNKEL (reference sequence). CDR3 sequence (DNA): TGTGCCAGCAGCCGAGCCGCTGGTCGGGGCAACTATGGCTACACCTTC. Protein sequence: CASSRAAGRGNYGYTF.

This clonotype has at least ten counts. The CDR3 sequence: CATSRDWTGIGNQPQHF. For the CDR3, the DNA is TGTGCCACCAGCAGAGATTGGACAGGGATTGGCAATCAGCCCCAGCATTTT. The chain recombines TRBV15 with TRBJ1-5, with 8 bases fitting TRBD1. This CDR3 is built from 17 residues. With 0 bases clipped from V and 2 bases from J, the junction kept 6 bases outside the gene matches. Per the germline V gene, CDR1 is LNHNV and CDR2 is YYDKDF (reference sequence). Variable domain in full (rest from reference TRBV15 and TRBJ1-5): DAMVIQNPRYQVTQFGKPVTLSCSQTLNHNVMYWYQQKSSQAPKLLFHYYDKDFNNEADTPDNFQSRRPNTSFCFLDIRSPGLGDTAMYLCATSRDWTGIGNQPQHFGDGTRLSIL.

This clonotype was counted ten times or more. The CDR3 DNA reads TGCGCCAGCAGCTTAGGATATGGCAATGAGCAGTTCTTC. Its translation is CASSLGYGNEQFF. The genes are TRBV5-1 and TRBJ2-1; D not resolved. Germline CDR1 is SGHRS and CDR2 is YFSETQ. There are 13 residues in the CDR3. V lost 2 bases and J 6 bases, leaving 9 bases between the germline ends.

J is TRBJ2-5 and V is TRBV11-3; perhaps TRBD1 as D (5 bases). CDR3 size: 16 residues. The ends were cut back, 1 base at V and 5 bases at J, with 17 bases in the middle. Germline V CDR1 and CDR2: SGHNT, YENEEA. The CDR3 loop is CASSLGSQGGMETQYF. The CDR3 coding sequence is TGTGCCAGCAGCTTAGGCTCCCAGGGTGGGATGGAGACCCAGTACTTC.

The sample holds many counts of this clonotype. This chain links TRBV10-3 with TRBJ2-7, with TRBD1 matching over 8 bases. CDR1 is ENHRY and CDR2 is SYGVKD in the germline V gene. The CDR3 extends over 13 amino acids. J gave up 3 bases and V 10 bases, and 8 bases lay outside the gene matches. The CDR3 DNA is TGTGCCACCGCAGGGGGCTACGGCTACGAGCAGTACTTC. This codes for CATAGGYGYEQYF.

The chain recombines TRBV27 with TRBJ2-1; D might be TRBD2 (5 bases). Germline V gene data show CDR1 as MNHEY and CDR2 as SMNVEV (reference sequence). This CDR3 has 13 amino acids. V dropped 4 bases and J dropped 9 bases, with 13 bases sitting between them. In DNA, the CDR3 is TGTGCCAGCAGTTCCCGTAGCGCAACTGAGCAGTTCTTC. Protein sequence: CASSSRSATEQFF.

Ten or more counts support this clonotype. The gene calls are TRBV6-5 and TRBJ2-6; D not resolved. The ends were cut back, 2 bases at V and 1 base at J, with 6 bases in the middle. The CDR3 has 15 amino acids. Germline V lookup: CDR1 MNHEY, CDR2 SVGAGI. The CDR3 region has the DNA TGTGCCAGCAGTTACGACGGTTCTGGGGCCAACGTCCTGACTTTC. Protein sequence: CASSYDGSGANVLTF.

This chain joins TRBV25-1 and TRBJ1-1; tentatively, D is TRBD1 (6 bases). CDR1 and CDR2 from the germline V gene are MGHDK and SYGVNS. The CDR3 runs to 16 residues. Deletions cut 1 base from V and 2 bases from J, with 14 bases between. CDR3 loop: CASSEWAGGSNTEAFF. DNA for the CDR3: TGTGCCAGCAGTGAATGGGCTGGGGGCTCCAACACTGAAGCTTTCTTT. The whole variable domain, filled in from reference TRBV25-1 and TRBJ1-1, reads EADIYQTPRYLVIGTGKKITLECSQTMGHDKMYWYQQDPGMELHLIHYSYGVNSTEKGDLSSESTVSRIRTEHFPLTLESARPSHTSQYLCASSEWAGGSNTEAFFGQGTRLTVV.